Listed below are T cell receptor beta chains from one sample, sequenced in a study of OX40 agonist ivuxolimab in advanced cancers. Profiled with immunoSEQ multiplex PCR; TCRdb holds only in-frame clones, not every one. The table lists roughly 10,000 clones, about nine tenths of them singletons. Here the sequenced sample was CD4+ or CD8+ T cells sorted from blood, taken in a trial of the OX40 agonist ivuxolimab. The receptors derive from an adult with an advanced solid tumor such as melanoma, head and neck, liver or kidney cancer. Both conserved end residues are part of each CDR3. D genes are given only for firm matches. Size is omitted from some rows. Given values are once, few, many or a class for expanded clones.

NA,TRBV29-1,NA,TRBJ2-1,TGCAGCGTTGAATACAGGGAGACCTACAATGAGCAGTTCTTC,CSVEYRETYNEQFF
TRBD1,TRBV28,NA,TRBJ2-7,TGTGCCAGCAGTTTCAGGGGGCTCTACGAGCAGTACTTC,CASSFRGLYEQYF
NA,TRBV27,NA,TRBJ2-1,TGTGCCAGCAGTTTGTCGGTTAGCTCCTACAATGAGCAGTTCTTC,CASSLSVSSYNEQFF
NA,TRBV5-1,NA,TRBJ2-7,TGCGCCAGCAGCTTCGGGAAACAGGGCTACGAGCAGTACTTC,CASSFGKQGYEQYF
TRBD2,TRBV11-2,NA,TRBJ2-5,TGTGCCAGCAGCCATTTCCTAGCGGGGCAAGAGACCCAGTACTTC,CASSHFLAGQETQYF
TRBD1,TRBV4-1,NA,TRBJ1-3,TGCGCCAGCAGCCAACCCACAGGGGGCGTAAACACCATATATTTT,CASSQPTGGVNTIYF
TRBD1,TRBV4-1,NA,TRBJ1-1,TGCGCCAGCAGCCAAGTGCCGACAGGGCAGAATGCTGAAGCTTTCTTT,CASSQVPTGQNAEAFF
TRBD1,TRBV5-1,once,TRBJ2-3,TGCGCCAGCGGGGACAGAGCAAGCACAGATACGCAGTATTTT,CASGDRASTDTQYF
NA,TRBV19,NA,TRBJ2-2,TGTGCCAGTAGTATAGTGGCTGGGGTCGTCGGGGAGCTGTTTTTT,CASSIVAGVVGELFF
TRBD1,TRBV4-2,NA,TRBJ2-1,TGTGCCAGCAGCCAAGCTGGGACAGGGGGCAATGAGCAGTTCTTC,CASSQAGTGGNEQFF
NA,TRBV6-1,NA,TRBJ1-5,TGTGCCAGCCGTCGACGGGTCGGGGGCCAGCCCCAGCATTTT,CASRRRVGGQPQHF
NA,TRBV28,NA,TRBJ2-1,TGTGCCAGCAGCCATACAGGGCGCGAGCAGTTCTTC,CASSHTGREQFF
NA,TRBV23-1,NA,TRBJ2-7,TGCGCCAGCAGTCAGAGGCCCAGGCAACGAAAGCAGTACTTC,CASSQRPRQRKQYF
NA,TRBV19,NA,TRBJ2-7,TGTGCCAGTAGTATATCCGGGGGCGAGTACGAGCAGTACTTC,CASSISGGEYEQYF
TRBD1,TRBV7-9,NA,TRBJ1-6,TGTGCCAGCAGTTCGACAGGGGACCCTTATAATTCACCCCTCCACTTT,CASSSTGDPYNSPLHF
NA,TRBV7-9,NA,TRBJ1-1,TGTGCCAGCAGCTCTACAGCGACTGAAGCTTTCTTT,CASSSTATEAFF
NA,TRBV5-8,NA,TRBJ1-2,TGTGCCAGCAGCCTATTTAGACCACCTGGGGACTATGGCTACACCTTC,CASSLFRPPGDYGYTF
NA,TRBV7-6,NA,TRBJ2-7,TGTGCCAGCAGCTTAGCCGGGCTATACGAGCAGTACTTC,CASSLAGLYEQYF
NA,TRBV11-2,NA,TRBJ1-1,TGTGCCAGCAGCTTAGATCTTGCGCAGGCCGAAGCTTTCTTT,CASSLDLAQAEAFF
NA,TRBV5-1,NA,TRBJ2-6,TGCGCCAGCACCCCCCGCCGGGGGACTGGGGCCAACGTCCTGACTTTC,CASTPRRGTGANVLTF
NA,TRBV6-5,NA,TRBJ2-2,TGTGCCAGCAGTTACACAGGAAACACCGGGGAGCTGTTTTTT,CASSYTGNTGELFF
NA,TRBV5-6,medium-sized,TRBJ1-3,TGTGCCAGCAGCTTAGGGGGGGTCTCTGGAAACACCATATATTTT,CASSLGGVSGNTIYF
NA,TRBV28,NA,TRBJ1-3,TGTGCCAGCAGTTTCAGATCTGGGGTAGGAAACACCATATATTTT,CASSFRSGVGNTIYF
NA,TRBV2,NA,TRBJ1-5,TGTGCCAGCAGTGAAATGTGGAGCAATCAGCCCCAGCATTTT,CASSEMWSNQPQHF
NA,TRBV19,NA,TRBJ1-2,TGTGCCAGTAGTTTCGAAACTAACTATGGCTACACCTTC,CASSFETNYGYTF
TRBD2,TRBV10-3,NA,TRBJ2-1,TGTGCCACCTCAGCGGGGGGGCTCAATGAGCAGTTCTTC,CATSAGGLNEQFF
NA,TRBV7-6,NA,TRBJ2-1,TGTGCCAGCAGCTTAGCGATGGGCCAGCAGGGTGCCTACAATGAGCAGTTCTTC,CASSLAMGQQGAYNEQFF
NA,TRBV27,NA,TRBJ2-7,TGTGCCAGCAGTTTAAGGACGGGATTGGAGCAGTACTTC,CASSLRTGLEQYF
TRBD2,TRBV4-2,once,TRBJ2-3,TGTGCCAGCAGCCTTCGTCCTAGCGGGGGCTTGGATACGCAGTATTTT,CASSLRPSGGLDTQYF
NA,TRBV1,NA,TRBJ2-5,TGCACCAGCAGCCAAGTGGGGGGAGCCCAAGAGACCCAGTACTTC,CTSSQVGGAQETQYF
TRBD2,TRBV7-3,few,TRBJ2-3,TGTGCCAGCAGCTCTAGCGGGGTCCCAGATACGCAGTATTTT,CASSSSGVPDTQYF
NA,TRBV6-1,NA,TRBJ1-2,TGTGCCAGCAGAGACAGTGAGACTGGCTACACCTTC,CASRDSETGYTF
TRBD1,TRBV5-6,NA,TRBJ2-7,TGTGCCAGCAGCTTGTGGGGACAGGGGGCAGGGGAGCAGTACTTC,CASSLWGQGAGEQYF
NA,TRBV5-1,NA,TRBJ2-7,TGCGCCAGCAGCTTTCGACCGACCGGCTACGAGCAGTACTTC,CASSFRPTGYEQYF
NA,TRBV6-5,NA,TRBJ2-5,TGTGCCACCTCTCTCTTGGAGACCCAGTACTTC,CATSLLETQYF
TRBD2,TRBV6-6,NA,TRBJ2-5,TGTGCCAGCAGTTTTGCTAGCGGGGCGCAAGAGACCCAGTACTTC,CASSFASGAQETQYF
NA,TRBV27,NA,TRBJ1-2,TGTGCCAGCAGTCTATGGTCCGGAGAGGGGTACACCTTC,CASSLWSGEGYTF
TRBD2,TRBV9,NA,TRBJ2-3,TGTGCCAGCAGCGGCGGGACTAGAGATACGCAGTATTTT,CASSGGTRDTQYF
NA,TRBV6-6,NA,TRBJ2-3,TGTGCCAGCAGTTCAAGGGTTCAACCAGATACGCAGTATTTT,CASSSRVQPDTQYF
NA,TRBV2,hyperexpanded,TRBJ1-3,TGTGCCAGCAGTGAAGGGTCAGTGCTACCAAACACCATATATTTT,CASSEGSVLPNTIYF